In its sample, the clone carrying this T cell receptor beta chain was seen many times. These data belong to a study of blood T cell repertoires in COVID-19. Whole-study context: The United States, Italy and Spain provided the acute and convalescent COVID-19 samples. PBMCs, B-cell-depleted T cells, or T cells provided the cDNA or gDNA that made up the material.

The CDR3 totals 14 residues. Germline V gene data show CDR1 as LNHDA and CDR2 as SQIVND (reference sequence). Unmatched junction bases numbered 1, after V lost 4 bases and J lost 3 bases. Authors' processing steps: Using reference gene primer amplification, nucleated cell counts were estimated. Some clones are missing from TCRdb's copy, which holds only in-frame ones; the method was immunoSEQ multiplex PCR. The DNA gave D and trimming, while V, J and clone size come from that table. The sample comprises about 210,000 clones, 80% to 90% of which are singletons, and about 8% rests with the top ten. This receptor was obtained from a woman between 50 and 59 years old with active or convalescent COVID-19. Input material: peripheral blood. V and J are TRBV19 and TRBJ1-3; 9 bases fit TRBD1. CDR3 in DNA: TGTGCCAGTAGTAGGACAGGGGTTGGAAACACCATATATTTT. Its translation is CASSRTGVGNTIYF.